The clone carrying this T cell receptor (beta chain) came up many times. Its antigen is still unknown. This entry belongs to a study of T cells in Graves' hyperthyroidism and ophthalmopathy. Study observations and caveats: Most clonotypes that expanded in the thyroid above 0.001 also showed up in blood. Ophthalmopathy was identified by the model a median about 6.4 months ahead of onset.

The CDR3 is 15 residues long. The germline V gene encodes CDR1 MNHNS and CDR2 SASEGT. Trimming removed 3 bases from V and 4 bases from J, with 10 bases in between. Amplified regions were TCR beta CDR3 sequences from RNA transcripts. With the HTBI primer set, the TCR CDR3 went through a first round of RT-PCR. TCRdb independently ran MiXCR on the multiplex PCR reads; one entry per CDR3 protein. The table lists 300,000 to 350,000 distinct CDR3 sequences, around 18% of them singletons. The gene calls are TRBV6-1 and TRBJ2-6; no reliable D call. This TCR was sampled from a middle-aged woman with Graves' ophthalmopathy. The sample taken for sequencing was blood. The DNA for the CDR3 is TGTGCCAGCAGTGAGGTGTCATGGGGGGCCAACGTCCTGACTTTC. Protein product: CASSEVSWGANVLTF.